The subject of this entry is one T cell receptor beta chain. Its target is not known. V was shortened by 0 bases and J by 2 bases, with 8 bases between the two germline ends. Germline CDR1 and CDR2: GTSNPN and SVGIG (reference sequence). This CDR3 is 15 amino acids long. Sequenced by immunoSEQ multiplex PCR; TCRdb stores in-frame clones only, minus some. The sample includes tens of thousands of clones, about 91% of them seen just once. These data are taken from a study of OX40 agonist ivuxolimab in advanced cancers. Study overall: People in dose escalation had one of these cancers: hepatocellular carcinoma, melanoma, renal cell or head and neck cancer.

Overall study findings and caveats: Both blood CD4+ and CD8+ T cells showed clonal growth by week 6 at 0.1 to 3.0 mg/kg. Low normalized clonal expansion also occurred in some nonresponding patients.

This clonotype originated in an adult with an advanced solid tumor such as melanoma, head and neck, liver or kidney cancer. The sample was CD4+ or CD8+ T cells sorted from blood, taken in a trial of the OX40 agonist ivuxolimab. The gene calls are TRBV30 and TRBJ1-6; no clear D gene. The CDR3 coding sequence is TGTGCCTGGAGTGTACCTGGGACCTATAATTCACCCCTCCACTTT. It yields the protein CAWSVPGTYNSPLHF.